Reported below is one TCR beta chain. The data originate from a study of blood T cell repertoires in COVID-19. The CDR3 length is 13 residues. Germline CDR1 is SGHNT and CDR2 is YENEEA. V lost 2 bases and J lost 7, with 12 bases in between. Clones were read by immunoSEQ multiplex PCR, and TCRdb kept only the in-frame ones, dropping some. The profile shows about 44,000 clones, 89% of them singletons. The clonotype originates from a man in his 70s with active COVID-19. This chain uses TRBV11-3 with TRBJ2-7; D call uncertain. The specimen was peripheral blood. This CDR3 reads CASSLLAEEEQYF. The CDR3 coding sequence is TGTGCCAGCAGCTTATTAGCCGAGGAGGAGCAGTACTTC.